One sample yielded the 14 T cell receptor beta chains listed below, sequenced in a study of post-analysis software for immune sequencing data. General study findings and limits: The five TRBV segments detected at higher frequency in patients than in controls included TRBV5-6, TRBV5-1 and TRBV20-1.

Their antigens are not known. Unique-molecular-identifier-tagged TCR beta cDNA libraries were used. TCRdb analysed the PCR reads with MiXCR anew, one entry per CDR3 protein. The sample has fewer than 850,000 distinct CDR3 sequences, less than 35% seen once. The sequencing input was blood. Receptors were obtained from a girl aged 10-17 years with multiple sclerosis.

This clonotype was detected only a few times. A much larger clonotype is one base distant, so this may be a read error. The rearrangement links TRBV7-9 to TRBJ1-5; the D is unclear. The CDR3 contains 12 residues. Germline values: CDR1 SEHNR, CDR2 FQNEAQ (reference sequence). Trimming took off 0 bases at V and 3 bases at J, with 0 bases between the two ends. CDR3 protein: CASSLANQPQHF. CDR3 coding DNA: TGTGCCAGCAGCTTAGCCAATCAGCCCCAGCATTTT.

This clonotype came up many times. CDR3 in DNA: TGCAGTGCTAGATCTCGGGGGGCGGATACATCTGGGGCCAACGTCCTGACTTTC. It translates to CSARSRGADTSGANVLTF. This chain links TRBV20-1 with TRBJ2-6; D possibly corresponds to TRBD2 (7 bases). CDR1 is DFQATT, CDR2 SNEGSKA, per germline (reference sequence). The V end lost 2 bases, the J end lost 1 base, and 18 bases lay between the germline ends. CDR3 length equals 18 residues.

In nucleotides, the CDR3 is TGTGCCAGCAGCCCGGGGATGGTTCTGGGGAACACTGAAGCTTTCTTT. Amino acids: CASSPGMVLGNTEAFF. The chain couples TRBV5-4 to TRBJ1-1; D is ambiguous. This CDR3 has 16 residues. The V gene's germline CDR1 is SGHNT and CDR2 YYREEE (reference sequence). Trimming pared 4 bases from V and 1 base from J, leaving 17 bases between.

This clonotype showed up just a few times. The V call is TRBV20-1, the J call TRBJ2-7; D is ambiguous. V was cut by 5 bases and J by 7 bases, with 9 bases left in between. The germline gives CDR1 DFQATT, CDR2 SNEGSKA (reference sequence). The CDR3 extends over 10 amino acids. CDR3 in amino acids: CSAEYGEQYF. The CDR3 DNA follows: TGCAGTGCTGAATACGGAGAGCAGTACTTC.

This clonotype has a handful of counts. The rearrangement uses TRBV24-1 and TRBJ1-5, with D uncertain. V lost 2 bases to trimming and J lost 5 bases, with 12 bases between them. Per the germline V gene, CDR1 is KGHDR and CDR2 is SFDVKD. The CDR3 sequence is 15 residues long. The CDR3 reads CATSDSGGAYQPQHF. In DNA form, the CDR3 reads TGTGCCACCAGTGATTCCGGAGGTGCCTATCAGCCCCAGCATTTT.

The chain has TRBV24-1 and TRBJ2-1; the D is unclear. The ends were cut back, 8 bases at V and 0 bases at J, with 4 bases in the middle. The CDR3 extends over 12 amino acids. CDR1 and CDR2 (germline): KGHDR, SFDVKD. This chain's CDR3 is CATTGSYNEQFF. DNA of the CDR3: TGTGCCACCACAGGCTCCTACAATGAGCAGTTCTTC.

The rearrangement uses TRBV24-1 and TRBJ2-3; D is undetermined. Looked up from germline, CDR1 is KGHDR and CDR2 is SFDVKD. V lost 1 base and J lost 6, with 4 bases in between. This CDR3 contains 12 residues. The DNA of the CDR3 is TGTGCCACCAGTGATTTCAAGGATACGCAGTATTTT. Residues: CATSDFKDTQYF.

In the case of this clonotype: Its ends do not fully match the called genes, so a read error is possible. The chain recombines TRBV10-2 with TRBJ2-3; D remains ambiguous. Germline loops: CDR1 WSHSY, CDR2 SAAADI. The CDR3 consists of 16 residues. CDR3 amino acids: CAGSEPNSPSTDTQYF. CDR3 sequence (DNA): TGCGCCGGCAGTGAGCCGAACAGTCCTAGCACAGATACGCAGTATTTT.

This clonotype has only a few counts. The chain is built from TRBV15 and TRBJ1-1; 7 nucleotides agree with TRBD1. The germline gives CDR1 LNHNV, CDR2 YYDKDF (reference sequence). The CDR3 is 12 amino acids. V dropped 3 bases and J dropped 7; count of bases not matched to a gene: 2. CDR3 region: CATSSGQVEAFF. The CDR3 DNA follows: TGTGCCACCAGCAGTGGACAGGTTGAAGCTTTCTTT.

This clonotype was detected a few times. This rearrangement joins TRBV3-1 to TRBJ1-2, with unresolved D. Between the trimmed V and J ends, which lost 1 base and 8 bases, there was a span of 8 bases. The germline V gene has CDR1 LGHDT and CDR2 YNNKEL (reference sequence). This CDR3 spans 12 amino acids. The CDR3 loop reads CASSQGSGGYTF. The CDR3 nucleotides read TGTGCCAGCAGCCAAGGGTCGGGGGGCTACACCTTC.

This clonotype has more than one count but fewer than ten. The rearrangement joins TRBV20-1 to TRBJ1-1; 9 bases agree with TRBD1. The CDR3 consists of 16 residues. V was clipped by 0 bases and J by 1 base; unmatched bases: 6. Germline loops: CDR1 DFQATT, CDR2 SNEGSKA (reference sequence). CDR3 sequence reads: CSARDRTGAKNTEAFF. CDR3 nucleotides: TGCAGTGCTAGAGATCGGACAGGGGCGAAGAACACTGAAGCTTTCTTT.

The chain recombines TRBV12-3 or TRBV12-4 with TRBJ1-4; 7 positions agree with TRBD1. The length of the CDR3 is 15 residues. The trim removed 6 bases at V and 13 bases at J, leaving 17 bases unmatched. CDR3 loop: CASSLATGRGWGLFF. The CDR3 nucleotides are TGTGCCAGCAGCCTAGCGACAGGGCGCGGGTGGGGACTGTTTTTT.

A few counts support this clonotype. The chain employs TRBV7-2 and TRBJ2-5; D unclear. The germline V gene has CDR1 SGHTA and CDR2 FQGNSA. The CDR3 consists of 14 residues. Trimming removed 5 bases from V and 0 bases from J, with 10 bases in between. The CDR3 loop reads CASSLTANQETQYF. The CDR3 DNA sequence: TGTGCCAGCAGCCTTACAGCCAACCAAGAGACCCAGTACTTC.

This clonotype appeared once. V and J are TRBV20-1 and TRBJ1-2, with D unclear. Germline loops: CDR1 DFQATT, CDR2 SNEGSKA (reference sequence). V was clipped by 6 bases and J by 10 bases, with 6 bases between them. This CDR3 comprises 8 residues. The CDR3 loop reads CSATPYTF. The CDR3 DNA follows: TGCAGTGCCACACCCTACACCTTC.